Below are 29 T cell receptor beta chains sequenced from a single sample in a study of shared clonotypes between healthy human individuals (dated by TCRdb to about 2020). Library construction relied on the immunoSEQ multiplex PCR assay. Sourced from immuneACCESS, this table was stored by TCRdb with only in-frame sequences that have V and J called. A share of the clones is absent; for the studies checked, an unresolved V gene accounts for under half, and the remainder has no known explanation. Within this sample are 550,000 to 700,000 clones, with roughly 72% of them counted one time only. The top ten hold roughly 2% of the sample. Sequences were obtained from memory CD4+ T cells sorted from blood. What this sample's cell subset or site label stands for: CD45RA-negative fraction. These receptors all come from a woman in her 30s in good health.

This chain joins TRBV6-5 and TRBJ1-3, with D perhaps matching TRBD1 (5 bases). The V end was cut by 5 bases, the J end by 2 bases, with 10 bases between. The CDR3 is 14 amino acids. The germline V gene has CDR1 MNHEY and CDR2 SVGAGI. In DNA, the CDR3 is TGTGCCAGCAGTCGGCAGGGTGCTGGAAACACCATATATTTT. Its protein product is CASSRQGAGNTIYF.

This clone was seen ten or more times. V usage is TRBV5-1 and J usage is TRBJ2-1, with D possibly matching TRBD2 (6 bases). Per the germline V gene, CDR1 is SGHRS and CDR2 is YFSETQ. V shed 0 bases and J shed 2 bases, with 9 bases lying between them. The CDR3 has 15 residues. The CDR3 DNA reads TGCGCCAGCAGCTTGGGGGAGGCCCCCTACAATGAGCAGTTCTTC. This translates into CASSLGEAPYNEQFF.

The chain has TRBV11-2 and TRBJ2-6; 9 bases map to TRBD1. This CDR3 region has 20 residues. CDR1 SGHAT and CDR2 FQNNGV come from the germline V gene. The ends lost 0 bases at V and 0 bases at J; junction bases unmatched: 9. The CDR3 spells CASSLDAGGTGSSGANVLTF. DNA of the CDR3: TGTGCCAGCAGCTTAGATGCGGGTGGGACAGGGTCCTCTGGGGCCAACGTCCTGACTTTC.

The rearrangement uses TRBV5-1 and TRBJ2-2, with D possibly matching TRBD1 (6 bases). The CDR3 consists of 15 residues. Between the trimmed V and J ends, which lost 0 bases and 4 bases, there was a span of 10 bases. The germline V gene has CDR1 SGHRS and CDR2 YFSETQ. The CDR3 DNA sequence: TGCGCCAGCAGCTTGGGACCGACAGGCACCGGGGAGCTGTTTTTT. Its translation is CASSLGPTGTGELFF.

J is TRBJ2-3 and V is TRBV7-2; D gene uncertain. The length of the CDR3 is 14 residues. V was clipped by 2 bases and J by 6 bases, with 12 bases between them. CDR1 is SGHTA and CDR2 is FQGNSA in the germline V gene. CDR3 protein: CASSLSWQRDTQYF. The CDR3 coding sequence is TGTGCCAGCAGCTTATCCTGGCAACGGGATACGCAGTATTTT.

The V call is TRBV28, the J call TRBJ1-1, with TRBD1 matching over 7 bases. V was pared by 6 bases and J by 6 bases, with 10 bases of the junction left unmatched. Germline values: CDR1 MDHEN, CDR2 SYDVKM. This CDR3 comprises 14 residues. The CDR3 reads CASSSDRSKAEAFF. Here the CDR3 DNA reads TGTGCCAGCAGCTCGGACAGGTCGAAAGCTGAAGCTTTCTTT. The full variable domain, completed using reference TRBV28 and TRBJ1-1, is DVKVTQSSRYLVKRTGEKVFLECVQDMDHENMFWYRQDPGLGLRLIYFSYDVKMKEKGDIPEGYSVSREKKERFSLILESASTNQTSMYLCASSSDRSKAEAFFGQGTRLTVV.

This clone was observed once. The chain joins TRBV15 to TRBJ2-5, with D unresolved. The CDR3 is 14 amino acids. The V end lost 1 base, the J end lost 5 bases, and 11 bases lay between the germline ends. Germline V CDR1 and CDR2: LNHNV, YYDKDF (reference sequence). For the CDR3, the DNA is TGTGCCACCAGCAGAGGTTCATTGGGCGAGACCCAGTACTTC. The encoded protein is CATSRGSLGETQYF.

There are a few counts of this clone. This chain links TRBV19 with TRBJ2-2; D is unresolved. V gave up 1 base and J gave up 1 base, with 4 bases separating them. The germline V gene encodes CDR1 LNHDA and CDR2 SQIVND (reference sequence). The CDR3 consists of 14 residues. The DNA of the CDR3 is TGTGCCAGTAGTATAGTCGGGAACACCGGGGAGCTGTTTTTT. Its translation is CASSIVGNTGELFF.

The chain recombines TRBV7-6 with TRBJ2-3, with 8 bases matching TRBD1. The V and J ends lost 1 base and 3 bases, in that order; junction bases with no gene match: 3. Germline V gives CDR1 SGHVS, CDR2 FNYEAQ. The CDR3 loop spans 15 amino acids. CDR3 sequence reads: CASSLGTGSTDTQYF. CDR3 nucleotides: TGTGCCAGCAGCTTAGGGACAGGGTCGACAGATACGCAGTATTTT.

The V call is TRBV18, the J call TRBJ1-1; no clear D. Germline V gives CDR1 KGHSH, CDR2 LQKENI. The CDR3 runs 12 residues. V was cut by 4 bases and J by 1 base, with 4 bases left in between. The CDR3, as DNA: TGTGCCAGCTCACAACGGAACACTGAAGCTTTCTTT. Translated: CASSQRNTEAFF.

This clone was seen repeatedly, ten times or more. The V call is TRBV10-2, the J call TRBJ1-1; D perhaps matches TRBD1 (6 bases). V was pared by 11 bases and J by 3 bases, with 19 bases between. Germline CDR1 and CDR2: WSHSY and SAAADI. This CDR3 region has 14 residues. CDR3 in amino acids: CAGGSAGDDTEAFF. CDR3 DNA sequence: TGCGCCGGAGGGTCGGCAGGGGACGACACTGAAGCTTTCTTT.

This clone was seen more than once but under ten times. V gene TRBV9 combines with J gene TRBJ1-2, with D possibly being TRBD1 (6 bases). The V end was cut by 7 bases, the J end by 3 bases, with 13 bases between. This CDR3 region has 13 residues. Germline CDR1 is SGDLS and CDR2 is YYNGEE. The CDR3 DNA follows: TGTGCCAGCGGCACTCGACAGGACTATGGCTACACCTTC. Translated, it gives CASGTRQDYGYTF.

The J gene is TRBJ2-2, the V gene TRBV7-3, with a weak D call TRBD1 (6 bases). The germline gives CDR1 SGHTA, CDR2 FQGTGA. Trimming took 5 bases from V and 0 from J, leaving 13 bases between them. This CDR3 is 16 amino acids long. The CDR3 is CASSAQGASNTGELFF. Written as DNA, the CDR3 is TGTGCCAGCAGCGCACAGGGAGCCTCGAACACCGGGGAGCTGTTTTTT.

The chain employs TRBV23-1 and TRBJ1-1; D remains ambiguous. TRBV23-1 is noted as an ORF with a role that remains uncertain. This CDR3 region has 16 residues. Between the trimmed V and J ends, which lost 0 bases and 0 bases, there was a span of 11 bases. CDR3 amino acids: CASSQSQNFVNTEAFF. CDR3 bases: TGCGCCAGCAGTCAATCCCAAAACTTCGTGAACACTGAAGCTTTCTTT.

The rearrangement uses TRBV6-1 and TRBJ2-7, with unresolved D. CDR3 length: 15 amino acids. Trimming pared 2 bases from V and 3 bases from J, leaving 14 bases between. Germline values: CDR1 MNHNS, CDR2 SASEGT. In DNA, the CDR3 is TGTGCCAGCAGTGAACCGTCTCGCGGAAACTACGAGCAGTACTTC. Protein sequence: CASSEPSRGNYEQYF.

V usage is TRBV5-1 and J usage is TRBJ2-2, with 8 bases aligning to TRBD1. V shed 2 bases and J 1 base; nucleotides not matched to a gene: 7. Per germline, CDR1 SGHRS and CDR2 YFSETQ. CDR3 length: 17 residues. CDR3 amino acids: CASSFRTGSGNTGELFF. The CDR3 nucleotides are TGCGCCAGCAGCTTCCGGACAGGGTCTGGGAACACCGGGGAGCTGTTTTTT.

The chain carries TRBV7-9 and TRBJ2-5, with 8 bases that match TRBD1. V lost 5 bases, J lost 5 bases, and 7 bases stayed unmatched. This CDR3 region has 14 residues. The germline V gene has CDR1 SEHNR and CDR2 FQNEAQ (reference sequence). The CDR3 DNA is TGTGCCAGCAGCCCACCGACAGGGGTCGAGACCCAGTACTTC. The encoded protein is CASSPPTGVETQYF. Drawing the rest from reference TRBV7-9 and TRBJ2-5, the complete variable domain is DTGVSQNPRHKITKRGQNVTFRCDPISEHNRLYWYRQTLGQGPEFLTYFQNEAQLEKSRLLSDRFSAERPKGSFSTLEIQRTEQGDSAMYLCASSPPTGVETQYFGPGTRLLVL.

The DNA for the CDR3 is TGCAGCGTTGAAGGCTCGACAGGGGGATCCGAAGCTTTCTTT. It encodes CSVEGSTGGSEAFF. This sequence joins TRBV29-1 and TRBJ1-1, with 9 bases matching TRBD1. The V gene's germline CDR1 is SQVTM and CDR2 ANQGSEA. V lost 1 base to trimming and J lost 8 bases; unmatched junction nucleotides: 8. This CDR3 has 14 amino acids.

This clone was seen a handful of times. This sequence joins TRBV5-1 and TRBJ1-3; D unclear. Germline V gives CDR1 SGHRS, CDR2 YFSETQ. Trimming removed 5 bases from V and 1 base from J, with 7 bases in between. The CDR3 runs to 13 residues. In DNA, the CDR3 is TGCGCCAGCAGTGCGGGGTCTGGAAACACCATATATTTT. Its translation: CASSAGSGNTIYF.

This clone has only a few counts. The chain joins TRBV6-6 to TRBJ1-1; a weak D match, TRBD1 (5 bases). CDR3 length equals 13 residues. CDR1 MNHNY and CDR2 SVGAGI come from the germline V gene (reference sequence). Trimming left V 7 bases short and J 3 bases short, with 12 bases between. CDR3 nucleotides: TGTGCCAGCAACCGGGGGTGGGACACTGAAGCTTTCTTT. Translated: CASNRGWDTEAFF.

This clone was seen more than once but under ten times. This chain links TRBV7-9 with TRBJ2-7, with D uncertain. V dropped 5 bases and J dropped 6 bases, with 14 bases sitting between them. This CDR3 spans 13 amino acids. The germline CDR1 and CDR2 sequences are SEHNR and FQNEAQ (reference sequence). CDR3: CASSPRATSEQYF. The CDR3 DNA follows: TGTGCCAGCAGCCCCCGGGCCACCTCCGAGCAGTACTTC.

The chain combines TRBV15 with TRBJ2-2; 7 bases match TRBD1. Looked up from germline, CDR1 is LNHNV and CDR2 is YYDKDF (reference sequence). The CDR3 loop spans 15 amino acids. The trim removed 4 bases at V and 6 bases at J, leaving 8 bases unmatched. The CDR3 spells CATSIDRVGSGELFF. DNA for the CDR3: TGTGCCACCAGCATAGACAGGGTAGGATCCGGGGAGCTGTTTTTT.

This sequence joins TRBV7-2 and TRBJ1-1; no definite D call. The V and J ends lost 1 base and 4 bases respectively, with 10 bases between them. The CDR3 contains 14 residues. Per germline, CDR1 SGHTA and CDR2 FQGNSA. In DNA, the CDR3 is TGTGCCAGCAGCTTAGTAGAGCTGGCCACTGAAGCTTTCTTT. Its translation is CASSLVELATEAFF.

The chain combines TRBV28 with TRBJ1-5; D gene unclear. Germline CDR1 is MDHEN and CDR2 is SYDVKM. V dropped 5 bases and J dropped 4 bases, with 6 bases sitting between them. The CDR3 covers 12 residues. The CDR3 DNA follows: TGTGCCAGCAGTCCGTCAAATCAGCCCCAGCATTTT. As protein: CASSPSNQPQHF.

V usage is TRBV6-5 and J usage is TRBJ1-5; D is uncertain. This CDR3 has 15 amino acids. Germline V gene sequence: CDR1 MNHEY, CDR2 SVGAGI. V lost 2 bases and J lost 1, with 9 bases in between. The DNA for the CDR3 is TGTGCCAGCAGTTACAGGGAAGGGAGCAATCAGCCCCAGCATTTT. Protein product: CASSYREGSNQPQHF.

The table lists this clone with many counts. The rearrangement joins TRBV6-5 to TRBJ2-1; 9 bases fit TRBD2. The V gene end was trimmed by 6 bases and the J gene end by 6 bases; junction bases not matched to a gene: 9. The CDR3 extends over 15 amino acids. Germline-derived CDR1 and CDR2 are MNHEY and SVGAGI. The CDR3 coding sequence is TGTGCCAGCAGACAAGGGTCAGCGGGAGGCAATGAGCAGTTCTTC. This codes for CASRQGSAGGNEQFF.

CDR3 DNA sequence: TGTGCCAGCAGTGAATGGGCTAGCGGAAATGAGCAGTTCTTC. Its translation: CASSEWASGNEQFF. The V call is TRBV6-1, the J call TRBJ2-1; 7 bases line up with TRBD2. The CDR3 extends over 14 amino acids. Germline V lookup: CDR1 MNHNS, CDR2 SASEGT. V lost 2 bases and J lost 7; bases outside the gene matches: 5.

About this clone: A far larger clone is one nucleotide away, so this likely arose from a read error. V gene TRBV11-2 combines with J gene TRBJ1-3; the D gene is possibly TRBD1 (5 bases). The germline V gene encodes CDR1 SGHAT and CDR2 FQNNGV. CDR3 length: 14 residues. The ends were cut back, 3 bases at V and 0 bases at J, with 6 bases in the middle. CDR3 nucleotide sequence: TGTGCCAGCAGCTTGACAGACTCTGGAAACACCATATATTTT. It yields the protein CASSLTDSGNTIYF.

The chain is built from TRBV21-1 and TRBJ2-5; TRBD1, the D gene given by the table, was not confirmed from the DNA. TRBV21-1 is tagged as a pseudogene. This CDR3 has 16 amino acids. CDR3 protein: CASSSQTQGDQETQYF. The CDR3 coding sequence is TGTGCCAGCAGCTCCCAGACCCAGGGGGACCAAGAGACCCAGTACTTC.